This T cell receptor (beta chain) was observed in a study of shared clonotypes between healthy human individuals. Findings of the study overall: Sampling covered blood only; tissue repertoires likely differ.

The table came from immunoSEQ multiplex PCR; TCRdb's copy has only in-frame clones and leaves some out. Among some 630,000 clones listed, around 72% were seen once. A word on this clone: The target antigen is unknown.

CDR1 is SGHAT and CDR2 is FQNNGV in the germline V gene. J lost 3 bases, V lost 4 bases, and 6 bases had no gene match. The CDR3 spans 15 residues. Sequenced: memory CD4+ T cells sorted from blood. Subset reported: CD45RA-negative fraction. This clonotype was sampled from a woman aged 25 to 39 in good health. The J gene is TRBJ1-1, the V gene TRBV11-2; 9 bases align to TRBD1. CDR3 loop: CASSSTGGGYTEAFF. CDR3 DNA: TGTGCCAGCAGCTCCACAGGGGGCGGTTACACTGAAGCTTTCTTT.